A single sample gave rise to the 25 T cell receptor beta chains below, sequenced in a study of control samples from healthy donors and cancer patients. Sequenced by immunoSEQ multiplex PCR; TCRdb stores in-frame clones only, minus some. The repertoire holds about 92,000 clones, around 80% seen once, with 8.5% to 10% in the top ten. Sequences were obtained from blood. These receptors all stem from an older woman in good health.

The chain links TRBV11-3 to TRBJ2-2; D unclear. CDR3 length: 16 amino acids. From germline, CDR1 is SGHNT and CDR2 YENEEA. V was clipped by 0 bases and J by 3 bases, with 11 bases between them. CDR3 residues: CASSLEGWPYTGELFF. For the CDR3, the DNA is TGTGCCAGCAGCTTAGAGGGGTGGCCCTACACCGGGGAGCTGTTTTTT.

The genes are TRBV28 and TRBJ2-7, with TRBD1 matching 7 bases. There are 11 residues in the CDR3. Germline CDR1 MDHEN, CDR2 SYDVKM. V shed 8 bases and J 4 bases; nucleotides not matched to a gene: 2. CDR3 loop: CASGRGYEQYF. The CDR3 region has the DNA TGTGCCAGCGGCAGGGGGTACGAGCAGTACTTC.

The chain joins TRBV20-1 to TRBJ2-1, with D possibly matching TRBD2 (6 bases). The CDR3 covers 11 residues. Germline V gene sequence: CDR1 DFQATT, CDR2 SNEGSKA (reference sequence). Trimming stripped 6 bases from V and 12 bases from J, with 15 bases between. The CDR3, as DNA: TGCAGTGCCGGGGGTAGCGTAGTGCAGTTCTTC. It yields the protein CSAGGSVVQFF.

J is TRBJ1-1 and V is TRBV5-1; D remains unclear. This CDR3 comprises 13 residues. Trimming left V 0 bases short and J 6 bases short, with 9 bases between. Per the germline V gene, CDR1 is SGHRS and CDR2 is YFSETQ. The CDR3 region is CASSLGAAAEAFF. As DNA, the CDR3 is TGCGCCAGCAGCTTGGGGGCAGCTGCTGAAGCTTTCTTT.

This rearrangement joins TRBV5-1 to TRBJ1-1; D is ambiguous. V was cut by 0 bases and J by 1 base, with 7 bases left in between. CDR3 length: 14 residues. Germline CDR1 reads SGHRS; CDR2 reads YFSETQ. The CDR3 reads CASSLGGSNTEAFF. The CDR3 DNA reads as TGCGCCAGCAGCTTGGGGGGTTCGAACACTGAAGCTTTCTTT.

This clone was picked up one time. The chain links TRBV27 to TRBJ2-2; the D gene is possibly TRBD2 (6 bases). The CDR3 loop spans 15 amino acids. In germline, CDR1 is MNHEY, CDR2 SMNVEV (reference sequence). The V end was cut by 5 bases, the J end by 2 bases, with 12 bases between. The CDR3 region is CASSTGGVNTGELFF. CDR3 sequence (DNA): TGTGCCAGCAGTACAGGAGGGGTTAACACCGGGGAGCTGTTTTTT.

The chain combines TRBV19 with TRBJ1-6, with D possibly being TRBD1 (6 bases). V was pared by 7 bases and J by 5 bases, with 15 bases between. The CDR3 covers 15 residues. Germline V lookup: CDR1 LNHDA, CDR2 SQIVND (reference sequence). CDR3 DNA: TGTGCCAGTAATTCGTTGGGACAAAATAATTCACCCCTCCACTTT. Translation gives CASNSLGQNNSPLHF. Looking up the rest from reference TRBV19 and TRBJ1-6 gives the full variable domain: DGGITQSPKYLFRKEGQNVTLSCEQNLNHDAMYWYRQDPGQGLRLIYYSQIVNDFQKGDIAEGYSVSREKKESFPLTVTSAQKNPTAFYLCASNSLGQNNSPLHFGNGTRLTVT.

The rearrangement uses TRBV18 and TRBJ2-5; the match to TRBD1 covers 7 bases. Germline CDR1 is KGHSH and CDR2 is LQKENI. The CDR3 is made up of 14 amino acids. After removal of 5 bases from V and 5 bases from J, the junction contained 8 bases not matched to a gene. DNA of the CDR3: TGTGCCAGCTCAGACAACAGGGGCTCTGAGACCCAGTACTTC. Translating gives CASSDNRGSETQYF.

Here the CDR3 DNA reads TGTGCCAGCAGTGCCAATCCCCGAGACAATGAGCAGTTCTTC. Amino acid sequence: CASSANPRDNEQFF. V and J are TRBV2 and TRBJ2-1; D remains unclear. Trimming removed 4 bases from V and 5 bases from J, with 12 bases in between. The CDR3 covers 14 residues. The V gene's germline CDR1 is SNHLY and CDR2 FYNNEI.

This sequence joins TRBV6-5 and TRBJ2-5; D gene unclear. Germline lookup yields CDR1 MNHEY and CDR2 SVGAGI. V gave up 5 bases and J gave up 5 bases, with 9 bases separating them. CDR3 length equals 12 residues. Written as DNA, the CDR3 is TGTGCCAGCAGTCGTTCGTTTGAGACCCAGTACTTC. Translated, it gives CASSRSFETQYF.

This chain joins TRBV5-1 and TRBJ2-6; D remains unclear. This CDR3 has 15 residues. V shed 0 bases and J shed 0 bases, with 4 bases lying between them. Germline V CDR1 and CDR2: SGHRS, YFSETQ. The CDR3 spells CASSLVSSGANVLTF. The CDR3 DNA sequence: TGCGCCAGCAGCTTGGTGAGCTCTGGGGCCAACGTCCTGACTTTC.

This sequence joins TRBV5-4 and TRBJ2-2, with TRBD1 matching over 9 bases. Germline V CDR1 and CDR2: SGHNT, YYREEE (reference sequence). CDR3 length: 15 amino acids. J lost 7 bases, V lost 4 bases, and 8 bases had no gene match. The CDR3: CASSRPGTGNGELFF. CDR3 nucleotide sequence: TGTGCCAGCAGCCGTCCCGGGACAGGGAACGGGGAGCTGTTTTTT.

The chain recombines TRBV2 with TRBJ1-5; 7 bases match TRBD1. The CDR3 is 13 residues long. Trimming cost V 5 bases and J 9 bases; bases outside gene matches: 7. Germline assignment: CDR1 SNHLY and CDR2 FYNNEI. The CDR3 spells CASSRTGRTPQHF. CDR3 in DNA: TGTGCCAGCAGTAGGACAGGACGCACGCCCCAGCATTTT.

The V and J genes are TRBV28 and TRBJ1-1; D might be TRBD1 (6 bases). Per the germline V gene, CDR1 is MDHEN and CDR2 is SYDVKM. Trimming took off 2 bases at V and 5 bases at J, with 15 bases between the two ends. This CDR3 is 15 amino acids long. CDR3 sequence reads: CASSLRGLGETEAFF. CDR3 nucleotide sequence: TGTGCCAGCAGTTTAAGGGGGTTGGGGGAGACTGAAGCTTTCTTT.

This chain joins TRBV9 and TRBJ1-1; D is ambiguous. Trimming removed 3 bases at V and 1 base at J, with 7 bases between. Germline CDR1 reads SGDLS; CDR2 reads YYNGEE. The CDR3 runs to 13 residues. As DNA, the CDR3 is TGTGCCAGCAGCGGGCACAGGAACACTGAAGCTTTCTTT. The encoded protein is CASSGHRNTEAFF.

The CDR3 DNA reads TGTGCCAGCAGTTACTTCCAGGGGGATGAAAAACTGTTTTTT. Residues: CASSYFQGDEKLFF. The rearrangement links TRBV6-5 to TRBJ1-4, with 7 bases matching TRBD1. Germline CDR1 is MNHEY and CDR2 is SVGAGI. The CDR3 contains 14 residues. The J segment lost 6 bases and the V segment lost 1 base, leaving 2 bases of the junction unmatched.

The rearrangement uses TRBV5-6 and TRBJ1-5; D perhaps matches TRBD1 (6 bases). The V end lost 5 bases, the J end lost 2 bases, and 8 bases lay between the germline ends. Germline CDR1 reads SGHDT; CDR2 reads YYEEEE. The CDR3 extends over 13 amino acids. The DNA for the CDR3 is TGTGCCAGCAGTCCAGGGGGCAATCAGCCCCAGCATTTT. The encoded protein is CASSPGGNQPQHF.

The rearrangement uses TRBV11-1 and TRBJ2-6, with 9 bases that match TRBD1. V lost 5 bases to trimming and J lost 6 bases; unmatched junction nucleotides: 8. The CDR3 extends over 16 amino acids. Germline V gives CDR1 SGHAT, CDR2 FQDESV (reference sequence). The CDR3 is CASSRTGALEANVLTF. The CDR3 DNA follows: TGTGCCAGCAGCCGGACAGGGGCCCTCGAGGCCAACGTCCTGACTTTC.

The rearrangement uses TRBV6-5 and TRBJ1-2; 10 nucleotides agree with TRBD1. CDR1 MNHEY and CDR2 SVGAGI come from the germline V gene. The CDR3 covers 13 residues. V gave up 6 bases and J gave up 5 bases; unmatched junction bases: 3. CDR3 in amino acids: CASSRDRGYGYTF. The CDR3 DNA sequence: TGTGCCAGCAGCCGGGACAGGGGATATGGCTACACCTTC.

The chain links TRBV5-5 to TRBJ2-3, with 12 bases identical to TRBD2. The J segment lost 2 bases and the V segment lost 0 bases, leaving 1 base of the junction unmatched. Germline loops: CDR1 SGHKS, CDR2 YYEKEE (reference sequence). The CDR3 covers 16 residues. As DNA, the CDR3 is TGTGCCAGCAGCTTGGGACTAGCGGGGGCCACAGATACGCAGTATTTT. As protein: CASSLGLAGATDTQYF.

This clone was found once. The gene calls are TRBV6-1 and TRBJ1-5; unclear D gene. V was shortened by 3 bases and J by 7 bases, with 10 bases between the two germline ends. CDR3 length: 13 amino acids. CDR1 and CDR2 from the germline V gene are MNHNS and SASEGT. The CDR3 region has the DNA TGTGCCAGCAGTGATTTGGGAAAACAGCCCCAGCATTTT. It is translated as CASSDLGKQPQHF.

V gene TRBV28 combines with J gene TRBJ1-5, with D maybe TRBD1 (6 bases). With 6 bases removed from V and 5 bases from J, the gap between germline ends came to 29 bases. Germline-derived CDR1 and CDR2 are MDHEN and SYDVKM. The CDR3 is 19 residues long. The CDR3 loop is CASSFSTGLGALWDQPQHF. CDR3 DNA: TGTGCCAGCAGCTTTTCAACTGGATTGGGGGCGCTTTGGGATCAGCCCCAGCATTTT.

The gene calls are TRBV11-3 and TRBJ2-5; D might be TRBD2 (5 bases). This CDR3 has 15 residues. The germline CDR1 and CDR2 sequences are SGHNT and YENEEA. Trimming took 5 bases from V and 0 from J, leaving 13 bases between them. The CDR3 nucleotides are TGTGCCAGCAGCCTAGCCGGTACTAACCAAGAGACCCAGTACTTC. Translating it yields CASSLAGTNQETQYF.

This chain connects TRBV7-9 to TRBJ1-5, with D perhaps matching TRBD1 (6 bases). This CDR3 region has 16 residues. Germline CDR1 and CDR2: SEHNR and FQNEAQ (reference sequence). V was trimmed by 11 bases and J by 3 bases, leaving 23 bases between them. The CDR3 is CAGGGWQALTNQPQHF. CDR3 DNA sequence: TGTGCCGGAGGGGGGTGGCAGGCTCTTACCAATCAGCCCCAGCATTTT.

This clone was seen more than once but under ten times. The rearrangement uses TRBV19 and TRBJ1-4, with D maybe TRBD1 (6 bases). The CDR3 sequence is 13 residues long. The V gene lost 7 bases and the J gene lost 8 bases, with 14 bases spanning the gap. Germline assignment: CDR1 LNHDA and CDR2 SQIVND (reference sequence). The CDR3 bases are TGTGCCAGTAATCCCACAGGGCCCGAAAAACTGTTTTTT. It encodes CASNPTGPEKLFF.